Listed below are T cell receptor beta chains from one sample, sequenced in a study of shared clonotypes between healthy human individuals. This table comes from immunoSEQ multiplex PCR, and its TCRdb copy is limited to in-frame clones, with some not included. This repertoire shows over 850,000 clones, approximately 78% found once; its top ten account for 0.55% to 0.7%. Sequencing input: memory CD4+ T cells from PBMCs. All receptors come from a man younger than 30 in good health. Some clones in this sample may be carry-over from other donors' samples. The CDR3 runs from the conserved cysteine through the conserved F or W. Each record gives: J gene, V gene, clone size, D gene, CDR3 DNA, CDR3 protein. A D gene is named only where the DNA matches it firmly. Clone size is shown for a subset of rows, as once, few, many or a class of expanded clone.

>TRBJ2-1|TRBV6-5|.|TRBD1
TGTGCCAGCAGTGAAACAGGGGGCGAGCAGTTCTTC
CASSETGGEQFF
>TRBJ1-4|TRBV4-2|.|.
TGTGCCAGCAGCCATAGGAGTAGAACCTCCATGGGCATCGGGGGCGTGAATGAAAAACTGTTTTTT
CASSHRSRTSMGIGGVNEKLFF
>TRBJ1-2|TRBV29-1|.|.
TGCAGCGTTGAAGGGGTACGGGGTATGGGCTACACCTTC
CSVEGVRGMGYTF
>TRBJ1-5|TRBV28|.|.
TGTGCCAGCAGTTACACAGGGCTTGCCTTCCAGCCCCAGCATTTT
CASSYTGLAFQPQHF
>TRBJ2-1|TRBV10-1|.|.
TGCGCCAGCAGATACTCTATAGGTGGGCAGGGCAAGGGGCAGTTCTTC
CASRYSIGGQGKGQFF
>TRBJ1-6|TRBV19|.|.
TGTGCCAGTAGCTACAGTCTTCTTAATTCACCCCTCCACTTT
CASSYSLLNSPLHF
>TRBJ2-7|TRBV28|.|TRBD1
TGTGCCAGCAGTTTATATCAGGAGACAGGGAGCTCCTACGAGCAGTACTTC
CASSLYQETGSSYEQYF
>TRBJ1-4|TRBV4-1|.|.
TGCGCCAGCAGCCCCATCGGGAGTAAGGGTTCTAATGAAAAACTGTTTTTT
CASSPIGSKGSNEKLFF
>TRBJ2-1|TRBV10-1|many|TRBD2
TGCGCCAGCAGTGAGCCGGGACTAGCGGGACCTAAGCAGTTCTTC
CASSEPGLAGPKQFF
>TRBJ2-3|TRBV7-2|.|TRBD2
TGTGCCAGCAGCTTATTTGGCGGGAGGGCGGAAGATACGCAGTATTTT
CASSLFGGRAEDTQYF
>TRBJ2-2|TRBV7-3|.|TRBD1
TGTGCCAGCAGCTGGACAGGGGGCACCGGGGAGCTGTTTTTT
CASSWTGGTGELFF
>TRBJ1-2|TRBV2|once|.
TGTGCCAGCAGTGGATCAGTGATCTATGGCTACACCTTC
CASSGSVIYGYTF
>TRBJ2-3|TRBV11-2|.|.
TGTGCCAGCAGCTTGGCTAGGGGTATCGGGACAGATACGCAGTATTTT
CASSLARGIGTDTQYF
>TRBJ1-2|TRBV28|few|.
TGTGCCAGCAGTTTATCAATTATTAAAGCGGGACGCACAAGAGGTGGCTACACCTTC
CASSLSIIKAGRTRGGYTF
>TRBJ2-5|TRBV5-1|.|.
TGCGCCAGCAGCCGCGGAGCTTCCCAAGAGACCCAGTACTTC
CASSRGASQETQYF
>TRBJ2-1|TRBV4-3|.|.
TGCGCCAGCAGCCAAGATCGGGCGGGATGGGGACCTGAGCAGTTCTTC
CASSQDRAGWGPEQFF
>TRBJ1-1|TRBV7-8|few|.
TGTGCCAGCAGCTTAGGGGGCAGGGCGAGCACTGAAGCTTTCTTT
CASSLGGRASTEAFF
>TRBJ2-1|TRBV5-1|.|.
TGCGCCAGCAGCTTGGGTCCTGGGGCCAATGAGCAGTTCTTC
CASSLGPGANEQFF
>TRBJ1-4|TRBV28|.|.
TGTGCCAGCAGTTTTCGGGGGGTTGATGAAAAACTGTTTTTT
CASSFRGVDEKLFF
>TRBJ1-4|TRBV5-4|few|TRBD1
TGTGCCAGCAGCGCCGGGACAGGGGCAACTAATGAAAAACTGTTTTTT
CASSAGTGATNEKLFF
>TRBJ2-7|TRBV11-3|.|TRBD1
TGTGCCAGCAGCTTAGGCGGGACAGGGGACGAGCAGTACTTC
CASSLGGTGDEQYF
>TRBJ1-1|TRBV6-1|.|.
TGTGCCAGCAGTGAAGCGGCGAGGGGCGGTCAAACTGAAGCTTTCTTT
CASSEAARGGQTEAFF
>TRBJ2-5|TRBV7-2|.|.
TGTGCCAGCAGCTTAGACCTGGAGACCCAGTACTTC
CASSLDLETQYF
>TRBJ2-7|TRBV28|.|.
TGTGCCTTACAGACTTCTAGCTCCTACGAGCAGTACTTC
CALQTSSSYEQYF
>TRBJ2-5|TRBV18|.|.
TGTGCCAGCTCATCGAATACAGGGAGCGGAGAGACCCAGTACTTC
CASSSNTGSGETQYF
>TRBJ2-6|TRBV28|.|.
TGTGCCAGCAGTCCCTGGGGGGCTGGGGCCAACGTCCTGACTTTC
CASSPWGAGANVLTF
>TRBJ2-2|TRBV11-2|.|.
TGTGCCAGCAGCTCTTTAAGTGTTTCGTTTTTT
CASSSLSVSFF
>TRBJ1-1|TRBV28|few|.
TGTGCCAGCAGGACACAAACAGCGAACACTGAAGCTTTCTTT
CASRTQTANTEAFF
>TRBJ2-5|TRBV5-1|.|TRBD2
TGCGCCAGCCAGACTAGCGGGACTCAAGAGACCCAGTACTTC
CASQTSGTQETQYF
>TRBJ2-7|TRBV5-1|.|TRBD2
TGCGCCAGCAGCTTAATCCCTAGCGGAAACGGGGAGCAGTACTTC
CASSLIPSGNGEQYF
>TRBJ2-5|TRBV4-1|.|.
TGCGCCAGCAGCCAAGAAAGGGCCCTAGCACCCCACCAAGAGACCCAGTACTTC
CASSQERALAPHQETQYF
>TRBJ1-1|TRBV5-1|.|.
TGCGCCAGCAGCCTCGGGGTTATGAACACTGAAGCTTTCTTT
CASSLGVMNTEAFF
>TRBJ1-4|TRBV29-1|.|.
TGCAGCGTTACGGACTCAAAAATTAATGAAGAACTGTTTTTT
CSVTDSKINEELFF
>TRBJ2-3|TRBV7-3|.|.
TGTGCCAGCGCCCCGGGCCGAGAGACAGATACGCAGTATTTT
CASAPGRETDTQYF
>TRBJ1-1|TRBV6-6|.|.
TGTGCCAGCACCGAGAGGGCTACTGAAGCTTTCTTT
CASTERATEAFF
>TRBJ2-7|TRBV6-5|once|.
TGTGCCAGCAGTGGTGGACTCATGAGCTCCTACGAGCAGTACTTC
CASSGGLMSSYEQYF
>TRBJ2-7|TRBV11-2|.|TRBD1
TGTGCCAGCAGTTCAATCCGGGACAGGGGGGCCTACGAGCAGTACTTC
CASSSIRDRGAYEQYF
>TRBJ2-7|TRBV5-1|.|.
TGCGCCAGCAGCTCAGGACTCTCCTACGAGCAGTACTTC
CASSSGLSYEQYF
>TRBJ2-1|TRBV19|once|.
TGTGCCAGTACCCCAACAGGGAGCTCCTACAATGAGCAGTTCTTC
CASTPTGSSYNEQFF
>TRBJ2-1|TRBV30|.|TRBD1
TGTGCCTGGAGCCGGGGGACAGGGGTGAATGAGCAGTTCTTC
CAWSRGTGVNEQFF
>TRBJ1-3|TRBV11-3|.|.
TGTGCCAGCAGCTCATTCATTATTGCCTCTGGAAACACCATATATTTT
CASSSFIIASGNTIYF
>TRBJ1-3|TRBV10-3|.|TRBD1
TGTGCCATCAGTGAGTCAAGGACAGGGGGATCTGGAAACACCATATATTTT
CAISESRTGGSGNTIYF
>TRBJ2-5|TRBV18|once|.
TGTGCCAGCTCCCGGGCCGAGACCCAGTACTTC
CASSRAETQYF
>TRBJ1-4|TRBV7-2|.|.
TGTGCCAGCAGCTACGCCTCAAGGGCTAACGAAAAACTGTTTTTT
CASSYASRANEKLFF
>TRBJ1-5|TRBV6-5|.|.
TGTGCCAGCAAAGGAAGCAATCAGCCCCAGCATTTT
CASKGSNQPQHF
>TRBJ1-5|TRBV7-2|.|.
TGTGCCAGCAGCCCGCCGAACAACCGCGGGAACAATCAGCCCCAGCATTTT
CASSPPNNRGNNQPQHF
>TRBJ2-1|TRBV7-2|.|TRBD1
TGTGCCAGCAGCTTAGTTGGGACAGGGACCAACAATGAGCAGTTCTTC
CASSLVGTGTNNEQFF
>TRBJ1-3|TRBV28|.|.
TGTGCCAGCCGTGCAGGACCCTCTGGAAACACCATATATTTT
CASRAGPSGNTIYF
>TRBJ2-3|TRBV7-3|.|.
TGTGCCAGCAGCTTAGTGGCAGGGCCACGGGATACGCAGTATTTT
CASSLVAGPRDTQYF
>TRBJ1-5|TRBV6-6|few|.
TGTGCCAGCAGTTACGCAGGACAGTTGGGCAATCAGCCCCAGCATTTT
CASSYAGQLGNQPQHF
>TRBJ2-7|TRBV5-1|few|.
TGCGCCAGCAGCTCCGGACAGCAATACGAGCAGTACTTC
CASSSGQQYEQYF
>TRBJ1-1|TRBV25-1|.|.
TGTGCCAGCAGTGGGACGAGAATGAACACTGAAGCTTTCTTT
CASSGTRMNTEAFF
>TRBJ2-2|TRBV4-1|.|TRBD2
TGCGCCAGCAGCTTACGGACTAGCGGGAGAACCACCGGGGAGCTGTTTTTT
CASSLRTSGRTTGELFF
>TRBJ1-1|TRBV4-2|.|TRBD1
TGTGCCAGCAGCCAGGGACAGGGGGCAAATGAAGCTTTCTTT
CASSQGQGANEAFF
>TRBJ2-7|TRBV28|once|.
TGTGCCAGCAGTTGGGGCTTCTACGAGCAGTACTTC
CASSWGFYEQYF
>TRBJ2-3|TRBV9|few|.
TGTGCCAGCAGCCCCTTCCCCTGGGGAGATACGCAGTATTTT
CASSPFPWGDTQYF
>TRBJ2-2|TRBV7-2|.|.
TGTGCCAGCAGCTTATTTCGTTTCCAGGGCACCGGGGAGCTGTTTTTT
CASSLFRFQGTGELFF